The next 24 T cell receptor beta chains were all read from a single sample in a study of CD8 T cells in ankylosing spondylitis. TCRdb analysed the 5' RACE reads with MiXCR anew, one entry per CDR3 protein. This table has 200,000 to 250,000 distinct CDR3 sequences, 10% appearing once. What was sequenced was blood, either unsorted or a sorted T cell fraction (not recorded which). Source of these receptors: a male donor with ankylosing spondylitis or in good health (not recorded which).

The chain is built from TRBV5-1 and TRBJ1-5; no clear D. The CDR3 runs 13 residues. The V gene's germline CDR1 is SGHRS and CDR2 YFSETQ. Trimming cost V 4 bases and J 0 bases, with 5 bases left between them. CDR3 bases: TGCGCCAGCAGCGAGTATAGCAATCAGCCCCAGCATTTT. Translating gives CASSEYSNQPQHF.

The chain recombines TRBV29-1 with TRBJ2-7; either TRBD1 or TRBD2 may supply D (5 bases each). Trimming removed 4 bases from V and 5 bases from J, with 18 bases in between. Germline lookup yields CDR1 SQVTM and CDR2 ANQGSEA. The CDR3 has 14 residues. CDR3: CSVGGSRGTDEQYF. The CDR3 DNA is TGCAGCGTTGGAGGGTCGAGGGGAACGGACGAGCAGTACTTC.

This clonotype came up many times. This chain uses TRBV15 with TRBJ2-3; possibly TRBD1 for D (5 bases). V lost 4 bases and J lost 2, with 19 bases in between. Per germline, CDR1 LNHNV and CDR2 YYDKDF (reference sequence). CDR3 length equals 17 residues. The CDR3 here is CATSTPLNEQDTDTQYF. CDR3 nucleotides: TGTGCCACCAGCACGCCCCTAAATGAACAGGACACAGATACGCAGTATTTT.

This chain connects TRBV3-1 to TRBJ2-1, with TRBD2 as a possible D gene (5 bases). The CDR3 is made up of 13 amino acids. Germline values: CDR1 LGHDT, CDR2 YNNKEL (reference sequence). V gave up 0 bases and J gave up 8 bases, with 8 bases separating them. The CDR3 loop reads CASSQEEGDEQFF. The CDR3, as DNA: TGTGCCAGCAGCCAAGAAGAGGGAGATGAGCAGTTCTTC.

This clonotype was counted only a few times. The J gene is TRBJ2-2, the V gene TRBV20-1; 11 bases agree with TRBD1. The J segment lost 4 bases and the V segment lost 4 bases, leaving 5 bases of the junction unmatched. The CDR3 length is 15 residues. Germline CDR1 DFQATT, CDR2 SNEGSKA (reference sequence). CDR3 residues: CSATPGTGGTGELFF. CDR3 nucleotides: TGCAGTGCTACGCCCGGGACAGGGGGCACCGGGGAGCTGTTTTTT.

This clonotype was observed a few times. This chain uses TRBV24-1 with TRBJ2-3, with D tentatively TRBD1 (6 bases). This CDR3 has 18 residues. The V and J ends lost 3 bases and 2 bases respectively, with 20 bases between them. Germline CDR1 KGHDR, CDR2 SFDVKD. The CDR3 is CATSDPQGQGFPTDTQYF. The CDR3 DNA sequence: TGTGCCACCAGTGATCCCCAAGGCCAGGGGTTCCCCACAGATACGCAGTATTTT.

The chain combines TRBV28 with TRBJ2-5; D is possibly TRBD2 (6 bases). The V end lost 5 bases, the J end lost 2 bases, and 18 bases lay between the germline ends. CDR3 length: 16 amino acids. CDR1 MDHEN and CDR2 SYDVKM come from the germline V gene. CDR3 in DNA: TGTGCCAGCAGTACCCGCGGGACTGGCACACAAGAGACCCAGTACTTC. Its translation: CASSTRGTGTQETQYF. Variable domain in full (rest from reference TRBV28 and TRBJ2-5): DVKVTQSSRYLVKRTGEKVFLECVQDMDHENMFWYRQDPGLGLRLIYFSYDVKMKEKGDIPEGYSVSREKKERFSLILESASTNQTSMYLCASSTRGTGTQETQYFGPGTRLLVL.

This clonotype was counted at least ten times. The J gene is TRBJ1-3, the V gene TRBV7-8; the D gene is possibly TRBD1 (6 bases). V shed 1 base and J shed 2 bases, with 9 bases lying between them. CDR1 is SGHVS, CDR2 FQNEAQ, per germline. The length of the CDR3 is 15 residues. The CDR3 spells CASSLEAGAGNTIYF. Written as DNA, the CDR3 is TGTGCCAGCAGCTTAGAGGCAGGGGCTGGAAACACCATATATTTT.

This clonotype was seen a handful of times. The chain couples TRBV7-9 to TRBJ2-3; a weak D match, TRBD2 (5 bases). The ends were cut back, 8 bases at V and 1 base at J, with 10 bases in the middle. Germline V lookup: CDR1 SEHNR, CDR2 FQNEAQ (reference sequence). The CDR3 sequence is 13 residues long. CDR3 amino acids: CASVAGGTDTQYF. CDR3 nucleotides: TGTGCCAGCGTGGCCGGGGGCACAGATACGCAGTATTTT.

This clonotype was picked up many times. The rearrangement uses TRBV20-1 and TRBJ1-5; D unclear. Trimming shortened V by 0 bases and J by 5 bases, and 8 bases separated the two germline ends. Per the germline V gene, CDR1 is DFQATT and CDR2 is SNEGSKA (reference sequence). This CDR3 spans 13 amino acids. In DNA form, the CDR3 reads TGCAGTGCTAGAGATAGCCCCTATCAGCCCCAGCATTTT. As protein: CSARDSPYQPQHF.

This clonotype showed up many times. This sequence joins TRBV5-1 and TRBJ2-4, with D possibly matching TRBD2 (5 bases). Germline V gene data show CDR1 as SGHRS and CDR2 as YFSETQ. The CDR3 is 20 residues long. The ends were cut back, 3 bases at V and 0 bases at J, with 25 bases in the middle. CDR3 DNA: TGCGCCAGCAGCTCGGAAGGGATAGCGCGAGCGGAAGAAGCCAAAAACATTCAGTACTTC. Protein product: CASSSEGIARAEEAKNIQYF.

For this clonotype: A read error may be the cause here, since a much bigger clone is one base away. CDR3 amino acids: CSARRLRDRVVGELFF. The CDR3 coding sequence is TGCAGTGCTAGACGCCTCCGGGACAGGGTAGTCGGGGAGCTGTTTTTT. The chain has TRBV20-1 and TRBJ2-2, with 9 bases fitting TRBD1. The CDR3 is 16 amino acids. J was trimmed by 7 bases and V by 2 bases; bases with no gene match: 11. Germline loops: CDR1 DFQATT, CDR2 SNEGSKA (reference sequence).

This clonotype has just a few counts. The V call is TRBV10-3, the J call TRBJ2-2; D is unclear. The V gene lost 8 bases and the J gene lost 5 bases, with 12 bases spanning the gap. The CDR3 runs to 13 residues. In germline, CDR1 is ENHRY, CDR2 SYGVKD. As DNA, the CDR3 is TGTGCCATCGGGCTAGAAGTAACCGGGGAGCTGTTTTTT. Translating gives CAIGLEVTGELFF.

Remarks on this clonotype: Since a much larger clone is just one base distant, this may be a read error. V gene TRBV6-1 combines with J gene TRBJ2-1; TRBD2 agrees at 12 bases. With 7 bases clipped from V and 5 bases from J, the junction kept 12 bases outside the gene matches. Germline V lookup: CDR1 MNHNS, CDR2 SASEGT. The CDR3 contains 17 residues. The chain's CDR3 is CASNLSSGGAPNNEQFF. CDR3 nucleotides: TGTGCCAGCAATCTATCTAGCGGGGGGGCCCCCAACAATGAGCAGTTCTTC.

In this sample, this clonotype turned up a few times. The genes are TRBV20-1 and TRBJ2-7; a possible D gene is TRBD2 (5 bases). CDR3 length equals 13 residues. Looked up from germline, CDR1 is DFQATT and CDR2 is SNEGSKA (reference sequence). V was clipped by 2 bases and J by 0 bases, with 8 bases between them. The CDR3 protein is CSARRLASYEQYF. The CDR3 DNA follows: TGCAGTGCTAGAAGGCTAGCCTCCTACGAGCAGTACTTC.

This clonotype occurred a few times. The V gene is TRBV5-1, the J gene TRBJ1-2; no firm D call. The CDR3 is 13 amino acids. Deletions cut 3 bases from V and 4 bases from J, with 10 bases between. Germline CDR1 SGHRS, CDR2 YFSETQ. In nucleotides, the CDR3 is TGCGCCAGCAGCTCTTCCACGGGCTATGGCTACACCTTC. Its protein product is CASSSSTGYGYTF.

This clonotype was seen only a few times. This chain joins TRBV5-1 and TRBJ2-1, with 10 bases fitting TRBD2. Germline lookup yields CDR1 SGHRS and CDR2 YFSETQ. There are 18 residues in the CDR3. V lost 0 bases and J lost 7; bases outside the gene matches: 13. CDR3 coding DNA: TGCGCCAGCAGCTTGGCCCCTCCACAGCGGGGGGGCATTAATGAGCAGTTCTTC. Translation gives CASSLAPPQRGGINEQFF. The complete variable domain, with remaining parts taken from reference TRBV5-1 and TRBJ2-1, reads KAGVTQTPRYLIKTRGQQVTLSCSPISGHRSVSWYQQTPGQGLQFLFEYFSETQRNKGNFPGRFSGRQFSNSRSEMNVSTLELGDSALYLCASSLAPPQRGGINEQFFGPGTRLTVL.

With respect to this clonotype: A read error may explain this, as a much larger clone is one base away. DNA of the CDR3: TGCTGTGCTAGTCCCATCCGGCAGGGGGTAGGCCCCGGGGAGCTGTTTTTT. This sequence encodes CCASPIRQGVGPGELFF. J is TRBJ2-2 and V is TRBV20-1; 7 bases map to TRBD1. The CDR3 has 17 amino acids. The V gene's germline CDR1 is DFQATT and CDR2 SNEGSKA (reference sequence).

This clonotype was detected many times. V usage is TRBV5-6 and J usage is TRBJ1-2; the match to TRBD1 covers 8 bases. The germline V gene has CDR1 SGHDT and CDR2 YYEEEE. J lost 8 bases, V lost 7 bases, and 16 bases had no gene match. This CDR3 is 15 amino acids long. The CDR3 DNA reads TGTGCCAGCGGTGCCGCGGGACAGGAATTTAAGGGCTACACCTTC. Translating gives CASGAAGQEFKGYTF.

This clonotype was seen a few times. The genes are TRBV2 and TRBJ1-1; D ambiguous. Deletions cut 6 bases from V and 3 bases from J, with 11 bases between. Germline assignment: CDR1 SNHLY and CDR2 FYNNEI. The CDR3 length is 13 residues. The CDR3 region is CASRREMDTEAFF. In DNA form, the CDR3 reads TGTGCCAGCAGGCGGGAAATGGACACTGAAGCTTTCTTT.

This clonotype has at least ten counts. The V gene is TRBV7-9, the J gene TRBJ2-3; a weak D match, TRBD1 (6 bases). The CDR3 consists of 14 residues. Per the germline V gene, CDR1 is SEHNR and CDR2 is FQNEAQ (reference sequence). Between the trimmed V and J ends, which lost 3 bases and 9 bases, there was a span of 16 bases. The DNA for the CDR3 is TGTGCCAGCAGCTTGTCCAAGCCAGGGGAGACGCAGTATTTT. Amino acid sequence: CASSLSKPGETQYF.

The rearrangement uses TRBV4-2 and TRBJ2-3; no clear D. Per germline, CDR1 LGHNA and CDR2 YNFKEQ. Trimming left V 4 bases short and J 1 base short, with 12 bases between. The CDR3 runs 15 residues. CDR3 coding DNA: TGTGCCAGCAGCCCCGGGCTCCGCGGCACAGATACGCAGTATTTT. Protein product: CASSPGLRGTDTQYF.

Only a few counts were recorded for this clonotype. The chain employs TRBV5-6 and TRBJ1-2; D remains ambiguous. The CDR3 has 16 residues. In germline, CDR1 is SGHDT, CDR2 YYEEEE. The germline V and J ends were trimmed by 7 bases and 3 bases, with 22 bases remaining between them. The CDR3 DNA sequence: TGTGCCAGCCTATCCGACAAATTTTTTGGGGACTATGGCTACACCTTC. Its protein product is CASLSDKFFGDYGYTF.

This clonotype was detected many times. V is TRBV29-1 and J is TRBJ2-3, with D unclear. The CDR3 covers 15 residues. The V end lost 2 bases, the J end lost 2 bases, and 14 bases lay between the germline ends. Germline V CDR1 and CDR2: SQVTM, ANQGSEA. CDR3 protein: CSVESDGFVTDTQYF. The CDR3 DNA follows: TGCAGCGTTGAATCCGACGGATTCGTCACAGATACGCAGTATTTT.